The 17 T cell receptor beta chains reported below all come from one sample, sequenced in a study of cytomegalovirus exposure and HLA in healthy donors. PCR primers comprised 60 Vbeta and 13 Jbeta primers. Libraries were prepared by immunoSEQ multiplex PCR; TCRdb keeps only in-frame clonotypes and omits some of them. Of 180,000 or so clones in the sample, over 75% were seen once. The sample consisted of PBMCs. Source of these receptors: a man younger than 35 in good health and CMV-seropositive.

V gene TRBV23-1 combines with J gene TRBJ1-2; D is perhaps TRBD1 (6 bases). TRBV23-1 falls under the ORF class, with uncertain function. Trimming stripped 6 bases from V and 7 bases from J, with 21 bases between. This CDR3 region has 15 residues. The CDR3 reads CASRPRTAEGCGYTF. Written as DNA, the CDR3 is TGCGCCAGCAGACCCCGGACAGCCGAGGGCTGTGGCTACACCTTC.

This sequence joins TRBV6-5 and TRBJ2-7; D is perhaps TRBD1 (6 bases). V lost 8 bases and J lost 2, with 10 bases in between. In germline, CDR1 is MNHEY, CDR2 SVGAGI. The CDR3 extends over 12 amino acids. The CDR3 protein is CASGPGAYEQYF. The CDR3 bases are TGTGCCAGCGGACCAGGGGCCTACGAGCAGTACTTC.

This clone was seen just once. The CDR3 spells CANDRFTDTQYF. In DNA, the CDR3 is TGTGCCAACGACAGGTTCACAGATACGCAGTATTTT. The chain recombines TRBV2 with TRBJ2-3, with a possible D match to TRBD1 (6 bases). The germline V gene has CDR1 SNHLY and CDR2 FYNNEI. This CDR3 has 12 residues. V dropped 10 bases and J dropped 2 bases, with 10 bases sitting between them.

The V gene is TRBV11-2, the J gene TRBJ2-2, with 9 bases that match TRBD2. V was pared by 5 bases and J by 5 bases, with 9 bases of the junction left unmatched. The germline V gene encodes CDR1 SGHAT and CDR2 FQNNGV. CDR3 length: 16 amino acids. CDR3 amino acids: CASSVVAGDGTGELFF. The CDR3 DNA sequence: TGTGCCAGCAGCGTTGTAGCGGGGGACGGTACCGGGGAGCTGTTTTTT. Looking up the rest from reference TRBV11-2 and TRBJ2-2 gives the full variable domain: EAGVAQSPRYKIIEKRQSVAFWCNPISGHATLYWYQQILGQGPKLLIQFQNNGVVDDSQLPKDRFSAERLKGVDSTLKIQPAKLEDSAVYLCASSVVAGDGTGELFFGEGSRLTVL.

The genes are TRBV4-1 and TRBJ1-6, with TRBD1 identical over 9 bases. The CDR3 contains 15 residues. The germline V gene has CDR1 MGHRA and CDR2 YSYEKL. Trimming at V came to 2 bases and at J to 7 bases, leaving 3 bases not matched to a gene. DNA for the CDR3: TGCGCCAGCAGCCAATCGGGACAGGGCAATTCACCCCTCCACTTT. It encodes CASSQSGQGNSPLHF.

V usage is TRBV6-1 and J usage is TRBJ2-7, with D maybe TRBD1 (5 bases). Deletions cut 7 bases from V and 0 bases from J, with 10 bases between. From germline, CDR1 is MNHNS and CDR2 SASEGT. The CDR3 length is 13 residues. Written as DNA, the CDR3 is TGTGCCAGCACAGGGCAGCCCTCCTACGAGCAGTACTTC. Its translation: CASTGQPSYEQYF.

The chain uses TRBV11-3 and TRBJ2-1; 11 bases fit TRBD2. CDR1 and CDR2 (germline): SGHNT, YENEEA. This CDR3 comprises 18 residues. The J segment lost 9 bases and the V segment lost 2 bases, leaving 15 bases of the junction unmatched. DNA of the CDR3: TGTGCCAGCAGCTTAACTGGTGTGTGGGGACTAGCGGATGTTGAGCAGTTCTTC. It codes for CASSLTGVWGLADVEQFF.

As for this clone: One end of the junction varies from germline; a read error may be responsible. Additional DNA sequences in this sample encode the identical CDR3. The genes are TRBV6-5 and TRBJ1-4, with 8 bases aligning to TRBD1. The CDR3 loop spans 14 amino acids. CDR1 is MNHEY and CDR2 is SVGAGI in the germline V gene. As DNA, the CDR3 is TGTGCCAGCAGCCTAGGGACAGGCTATGAAAAGCTGTTTTTT. Amino acid sequence: CASSLGTGYEKLFF.

The chain carries TRBV11-2 and TRBJ1-1; 7 bases are shared with TRBD1. The ends lost 0 bases at V and 9 bases at J; junction bases unmatched: 4. Germline lookup yields CDR1 SGHAT and CDR2 FQNNGV. CDR3 length: 13 amino acids. CDR3 in DNA: TGTGCCAGCAGCTTAGACCGGGACAGTCAAGCTTTCTTT. Encoded protein: CASSLDRDSQAFF.

The chain recombines TRBV29-1 with TRBJ2-7; 8 bases match TRBD1. Germline V gives CDR1 SQVTM, CDR2 ANQGSEA. This CDR3 region has 13 residues. V was pared by 7 bases and J by 5 bases, with 10 bases of the junction left unmatched. CDR3 in DNA: TGCAGCGCCTCGACAGGGGCGACAGACGAGCAGTACTTC. Amino acids: CSASTGATDEQYF.

The chain combines TRBV7-3 with TRBJ2-3; TRBD2 might be the D (7 bases). The CDR3 runs to 14 residues. The V gene lost 7 bases and the J gene lost 8 bases, with 19 bases spanning the gap. Germline CDR1 is SGHTA and CDR2 is FQGTGA. Here the CDR3 DNA reads TGTGCCAGCACCTTGGGGAGGGGGGATGGTACGCAGTATTTT. Residues: CASTLGRGDGTQYF.

The V and J genes are TRBV2 and TRBJ2-5; D possibly corresponds to TRBD2 (5 bases). Germline assignment: CDR1 SNHLY and CDR2 FYNNEI. The V end lost 5 bases, the J end lost 11 bases, and 12 bases lay between the germline ends. The CDR3 spans 11 residues. The DNA for the CDR3 is TGTGCCAGCAGTCGGGGTGGGGAGCAGTACTTC. Translating gives CASSRGGEQYF.

The chain is built from TRBV6-5 and TRBJ2-7; D remains unclear. CDR3 length: 12 amino acids. V lost 6 bases and J lost 1, with 7 bases in between. CDR1 is MNHEY and CDR2 is SVGAGI in the germline V gene. CDR3 sequence: CASRLSSYEQYF. CDR3 in DNA: TGTGCCAGCAGACTCTCTTCCTACGAGCAGTACTTC.

The rearrangement uses TRBV7-2 and TRBJ2-3; 10 nucleotides align to TRBD2. Germline CDR1 and CDR2: SGHTA and FQGNSA. The CDR3 is 16 amino acids. V lost 2 bases to trimming and J lost 2 bases; unmatched junction nucleotides: 4. CDR3 nucleotides: TGTGCCAGCAGCTTATCTAGCGGGGGATTCACAGATACGCAGTATTTT. Encoded protein: CASSLSSGGFTDTQYF.

The chain couples TRBV5-1 to TRBJ2-5; 7 bases match TRBD2. The CDR3 has 14 amino acids. The J segment lost 5 bases and the V segment lost 0 bases, leaving 4 bases of the junction unmatched. Per germline, CDR1 SGHRS and CDR2 YFSETQ. The DNA of the CDR3 is TGCGCCAGCAGCTTGGATCGGGGGGTCGAGACCCAGTACTTC. Translation: CASSLDRGVETQYF. The full variable domain, completed using reference TRBV5-1 and TRBJ2-5, is KAGVTQTPRYLIKTRGQQVTLSCSPISGHRSVSWYQQTPGQGLQFLFEYFSETQRNKGNFPGRFSGRQFSNSRSEMNVSTLELGDSALYLCASSLDRGVETQYFGPGTRLLVL.

There are a few counts of this clone. The junction departs from the called germline gene at one end, perhaps through a read error. Other DNA variants within this sample encode the same CDR3. The chain recombines TRBV7-9 with TRBJ1-2, with 12 nucleotides matching TRBD1. The CDR3 is 17 amino acids. CDR1 is SEHNR, CDR2 FQNEAQ, per germline (reference sequence). The CDR3 loop reads CASSFRGQGAQGEGYTF. DNA for the CDR3: TGTGCCAGCAGCTTTAGGGGACAGGGGGCTCAAGGGGAGGGCTACACCTTT.

V usage is TRBV20-1 and J usage is TRBJ1-2; TRBD1 matches 7 bases. Germline values: CDR1 DFQATT, CDR2 SNEGSKA (reference sequence). This CDR3 contains 11 residues. The trim removed 5 bases at V and 8 bases at J, leaving 5 bases unmatched. CDR3 sequence (DNA): TGCAGTGCTGGGGAACAGGGGGGCTACACCTTC. Protein product: CSAGEQGGYTF.